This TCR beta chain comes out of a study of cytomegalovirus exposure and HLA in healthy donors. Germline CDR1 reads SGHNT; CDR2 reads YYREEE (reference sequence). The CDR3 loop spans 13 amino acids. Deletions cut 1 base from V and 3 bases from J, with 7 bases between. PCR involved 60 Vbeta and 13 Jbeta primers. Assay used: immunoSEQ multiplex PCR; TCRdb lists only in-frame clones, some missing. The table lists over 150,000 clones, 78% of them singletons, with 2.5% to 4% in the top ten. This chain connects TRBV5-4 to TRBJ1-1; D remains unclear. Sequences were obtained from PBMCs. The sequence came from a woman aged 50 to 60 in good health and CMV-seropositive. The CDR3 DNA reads TGTGCCAGCAGCTTGAGGCAGGACACTGAAGCTTTCTTT. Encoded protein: CASSLRQDTEAFF.